The rows below give T cell receptor beta chains drawn from one sample of a study of control samples from healthy donors and cancer patients. The method was immunoSEQ multiplex PCR; TCRdb's version includes in-frame clones alone and lacks a portion of them. The sample has over 100,000 clones, about nine tenths seen once. What was sequenced was blood. All receptors come from a man aged 40-50 years in good health. The CDR3 runs from the conserved cysteine through the conserved F or W. A D gene is named only where the DNA matches it firmly. A row's size may be missing; if present it is once, few, many or a size class.

D gene	clone size	V gene	J gene	CDR3 length	CDR3 protein	CDR3 DNA
TRBD2	once	TRBV6-5	TRBJ2-7	15	CASKQLAGGSYEQYF	TGTGCCAGCAAACAATTAGCGGGGGGCTCCTACGAGCAGTACTTC
TRBD1	NA	TRBV19	TRBJ1-1	16	CASSIGAQGVNTEAFF	TGTGCCAGTAGTATAGGAGCTCAGGGGGTGAACACTGAAGCTTTCTTT
TRBD1	NA	TRBV20-1	TRBJ1-6	15	CSASRQGAVNSPLHF	TGCAGTGCTAGTCGCCAGGGGGCGGTCAATTCACCCCTCCACTTT
NA	NA	TRBV5-4	TRBJ2-5	16	CASSLGDRPGRETQYF	TGTGCCAGCAGCTTGGGAGACAGGCCGGGAAGAGAGACCCAGTACTTC
NA	NA	TRBV19	TRBJ1-1	9	CATPPRAFF	TGTGCCACCCCTCCGCGGGCTTTCTTT
NA	NA	TRBV6-1	TRBJ1-5	16	CASSDIWVGGNQPQHF	TGTGCCAGCAGTGATATTTGGGTAGGGGGGAATCAGCCCCAGCATTTT
NA	NA	TRBV19	TRBJ2-4	15	CASRGPELPKNIQYF	TGTGCCAGTAGGGGTCCTGAATTACCCAAAAACATTCAGTACTTC
NA	NA	TRBV24-1	TRBJ2-2	14	CATSPGADTGELFF	TGTGCCACCAGTCCGGGGGCGGACACCGGGGAGCTGTTTTTT
NA	NA	TRBV9	TRBJ1-1	15	CASSVDQALNTEAFF	TGTGCCAGCAGCGTAGATCAGGCCCTTAACACTGAAGCTTTCTTT
TRBD1	NA	TRBV6-5	TRBJ1-5	15	CASSPVGTGIQPQHF	TGTGCCAGCAGTCCCGTCGGGACAGGGATACAGCCCCAGCATTTT
TRBD1	NA	TRBV5-4	TRBJ1-1	18	CASSPYSRQGPVNTEAFF	TGTGCCAGCAGCCCCTACTCCAGACAGGGGCCGGTGAACACTGAAGCTTTCTTT
NA	NA	TRBV7-2	TRBJ1-3	14	CASSLLRSRDTIYF	TGTGCCAGCAGCTTACTTCGAAGTCGGGACACCATATATTTT
TRBD1	NA	TRBV5-8	TRBJ1-5	15	CASRDRGNSNQPQHF	TGTGCCAGCAGGGACAGGGGTAATAGCAATCAGCCCCAGCATTTT
NA	once	TRBV10-3	TRBJ1-5	17	CAISEGWQDGVNQPQHF	TGTGCCATCAGTGAGGGGTGGCAGGATGGGGTCAATCAGCCCCAGCATTTT
NA	NA	TRBV5-1	TRBJ1-3	15	CASSPGTLSGNTIYF	TGCGCCAGCAGCCCCGGGACACTCTCTGGAAACACCATATATTTT
NA	NA	TRBV27	TRBJ2-2	13	CASSVHVTGELFF	TGTGCCAGCAGTGTCCACGTCACCGGGGAGCTGTTTTTT
TRBD1	NA	TRBV15	TRBJ2-3	15	CATSPRQGWADTQYF	TGTGCCACCAGCCCGCGACAGGGTTGGGCAGATACGCAGTATTTT
TRBD1	NA	TRBV2	TRBJ2-7	14	CASRRDRVSYEQYF	TGTGCCAGCAGAAGGGACAGGGTCTCCTACGAGCAGTACTTC
NA	few	TRBV18	TRBJ1-1	13	CASSLSHNTEAFF	TGTGCCAGCTCACTTAGTCATAACACTGAAGCTTTCTTT
NA	NA	TRBV2	TRBJ1-5	14	CASSPESRTQPQHF	TGTGCCAGCAGCCCCGAGTCGCGTACTCAGCCCCAGCATTTT
NA	NA	TRBV2	TRBJ1-4	15	CASSDLGRLNEKLFF	TGTGCCAGCAGTGATTTAGGGCGTCTTAATGAAAAACTGTTTTTT
NA	NA	TRBV9	TRBJ1-6	14	CASSVSGVSSPLHF	TGTGCCAGCAGCGTATCAGGGGTAAGTTCACCCCTCCACTTT
NA	NA	TRBV28	TRBJ1-2	15	CASRGPLSNPSGYTF	TGTGCCAGCAGAGGGCCGCTAAGCAACCCCTCTGGCTACACCTTC
TRBD2	NA	TRBV30	TRBJ2-1	16	CAWSGVLSGGYNEQFF	TGTGCCTGGAGCGGGGTGCTTAGCGGGGGGTACAATGAGCAGTTCTTC
NA	NA	TRBV10-3	TRBJ1-5	13	CAITQDGNQPQHF	TGTGCCATCACCCAAGATGGCAATCAGCCCCAGCATTTT
NA	NA	TRBV11-2	TRBJ1-4	12	CASSLPGGKLFF	TGTGCCAGCAGCCTCCCTGGTGGAAAACTGTTTTTT
NA	NA	TRBV14	TRBJ2-2	15	CASSQVGFGTGELFF	TGTGCCAGCAGCCAAGTGGGCTTCGGCACCGGGGAGCTGTTTTTT
TRBD1	NA	TRBV7-9	TRBJ1-5	16	CASSLGGQGNNQPQHF	TGTGCCAGCAGCTTGGGGGGACAGGGGAACAATCAGCCCCAGCATTTT
NA	NA	TRBV6-5	TRBJ2-3	15	CASSYTSRSTDTQYF	TGTGCCAGCAGTTACACTAGCAGAAGCACAGATACGCAGTATTTT
TRBD1	NA	TRBV30	TRBJ1-6	12	CATGTGTSPLHF	TGTGCAACCGGGACAGGGACATCACCCCTCCACTTT
TRBD1	NA	TRBV4-2	TRBJ1-2	16	CASSQDSRDRGFGYTF	TGTGCCAGCAGCCAAGATAGTAGGGACAGGGGTTTTGGCTACACCTTC
NA	NA	TRBV18	TRBJ2-7	14	CASSPRDRVYEQYF	TGTGCCAGCTCACCCAGGGACCGAGTCTACGAGCAGTACTTC
NA	NA	TRBV19	TRBJ1-1	14	CASSFQETDTEAFF	TGTGCCAGTAGTTTTCAAGAAACAGACACTGAAGCTTTCTTT
TRBD2	NA	TRBV29-1	TRBJ2-1	14	CSAQPGLANSEQFF	TGCAGCGCCCAACCGGGACTAGCCAATTCGGAGCAGTTCTTC
NA	NA	TRBV6-5	TRBJ2-3	13	CASRERVTDTQYF	TGTGCCAGCAGGGAGCGCGTGACAGATACGCAGTATTTT